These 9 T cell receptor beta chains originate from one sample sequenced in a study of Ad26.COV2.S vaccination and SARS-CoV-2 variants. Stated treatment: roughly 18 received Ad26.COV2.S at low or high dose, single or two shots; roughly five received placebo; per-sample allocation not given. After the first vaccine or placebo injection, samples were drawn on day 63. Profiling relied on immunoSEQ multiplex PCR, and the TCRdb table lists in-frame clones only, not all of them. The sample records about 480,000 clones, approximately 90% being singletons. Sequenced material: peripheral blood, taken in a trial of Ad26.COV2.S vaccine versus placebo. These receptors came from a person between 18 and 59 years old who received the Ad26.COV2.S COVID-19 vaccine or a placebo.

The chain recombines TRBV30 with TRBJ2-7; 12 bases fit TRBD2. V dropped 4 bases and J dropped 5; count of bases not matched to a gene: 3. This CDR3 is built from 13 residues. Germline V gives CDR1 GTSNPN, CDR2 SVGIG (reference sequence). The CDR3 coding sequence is TGTGCCTGGAACCCTAGCGGGAGGGACGAGCAGTACTTC. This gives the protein CAWNPSGRDEQYF.

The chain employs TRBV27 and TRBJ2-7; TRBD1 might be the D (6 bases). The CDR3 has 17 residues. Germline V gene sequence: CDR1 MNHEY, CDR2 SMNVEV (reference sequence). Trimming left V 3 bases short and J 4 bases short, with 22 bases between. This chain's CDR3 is CASSLLGPQGIQYEQYF. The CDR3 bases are TGTGCCAGCAGTTTGTTGGGGCCCCAGGGGATACAGTACGAGCAGTACTTC.

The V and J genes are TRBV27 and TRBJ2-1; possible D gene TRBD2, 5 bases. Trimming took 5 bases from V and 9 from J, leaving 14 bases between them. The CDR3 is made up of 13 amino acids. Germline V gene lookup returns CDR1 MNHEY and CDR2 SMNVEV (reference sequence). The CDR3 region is CASSLPWSGEQFF. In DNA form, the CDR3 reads TGTGCCAGCAGTCTCCCCTGGAGCGGTGAGCAGTTCTTC.

CDR3 coding DNA: TGTGCCACCAGCACAGGGGGCACCGAAGAGACCCAGTACTTC. Its translation is CATSTGGTEETQYF. V is TRBV15 and J is TRBJ2-5, with 8 bases identical to TRBD1. Germline trimming cut 4 bases from V and 3 bases from J; bases unmatched to any gene: 4. The germline V gene encodes CDR1 LNHNV and CDR2 YYDKDF (reference sequence). The CDR3 has 14 residues.

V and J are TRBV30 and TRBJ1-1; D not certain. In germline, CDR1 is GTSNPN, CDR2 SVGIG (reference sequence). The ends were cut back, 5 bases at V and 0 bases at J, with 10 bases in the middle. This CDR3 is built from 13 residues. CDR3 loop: CAWAQQLNTEAFF. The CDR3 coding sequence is TGTGCCTGGGCCCAACAGCTGAACACTGAAGCTTTCTTT.

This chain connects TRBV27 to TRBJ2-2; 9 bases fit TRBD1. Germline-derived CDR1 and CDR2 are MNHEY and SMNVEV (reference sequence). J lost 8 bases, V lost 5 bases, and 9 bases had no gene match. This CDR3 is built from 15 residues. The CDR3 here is CASSQTGGKVGELFF. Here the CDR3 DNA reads TGTGCCAGCAGTCAGACAGGGGGGAAGGTTGGGGAGCTGTTTTTT.

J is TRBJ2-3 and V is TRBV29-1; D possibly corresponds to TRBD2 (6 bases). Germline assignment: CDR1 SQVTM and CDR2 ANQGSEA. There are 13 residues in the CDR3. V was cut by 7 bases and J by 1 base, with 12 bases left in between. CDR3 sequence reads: CSGRDSRTDTQYF. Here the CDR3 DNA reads TGCAGCGGCCGGGACTCCCGCACAGATACGCAGTATTTT.

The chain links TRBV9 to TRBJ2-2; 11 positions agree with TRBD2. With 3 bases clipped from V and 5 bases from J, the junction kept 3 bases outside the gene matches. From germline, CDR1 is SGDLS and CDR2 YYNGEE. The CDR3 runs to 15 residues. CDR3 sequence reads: CASSATSGTTGELFF. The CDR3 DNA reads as TGTGCCAGCAGCGCGACTAGCGGGACGACCGGGGAGCTGTTTTTT.

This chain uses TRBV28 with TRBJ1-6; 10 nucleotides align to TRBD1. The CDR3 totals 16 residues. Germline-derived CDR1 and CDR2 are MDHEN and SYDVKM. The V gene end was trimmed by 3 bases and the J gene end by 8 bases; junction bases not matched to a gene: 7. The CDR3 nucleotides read TGTGCCAGCAGTTTTATCGGGACAGGGGCCGATTCACCCCTCCACTTT. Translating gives CASSFIGTGADSPLHF.